This T cell receptor beta chain was sequenced during a study of immune heterogeneity within non-small cell lung tumors. Study outcomes and limitations: Local tumor mutational burden and local T-cell repertoire clonality showed a moderate significant correlation, R approximately 0.34.

Germline CDR1 is SGHTA and CDR2 is FQGTGA. The CDR3 contains 15 residues. Multiplex PCR (32 V and 13 J primers) was used to amplify the TCR beta CDR3. Using its own MiXCR run on the multiplex PCR reads, TCRdb lists one record per CDR3 protein. The data hold more than 5,000 distinct CDR3 sequences, with 22% observed a single time. Each sample used approximately 550 ng of genomic DNA from bulk tumor tissue. Collection of several biopsies per primary tumor, spaced far apart, took place during surgery. The study cohort was described as untreated, and its members had newly diagnosed non-small cell lung cancer. They went on to have curative surgery. It was newly diagnosed non-small cell lung cancer patients having surgery with curative intent who served as donors. Comment on this clonotype: The antigen remains unidentified. A read error may produce the germline difference seen at one junction end.

The sequence was obtained from a female donor with non-small cell lung cancer. The V call is TRBV7-3, the J call TRBJ2-1; D perhaps matches TRBD2 (6 bases). Specimen: lung tumor tissue. The CDR3 DNA reads as TGTGCCAGCAGCCCAACACTAGCCGCCCGCAATGAGCAGTTTTTC. Protein: CASSPTLAARNEQFF.